This T cell receptor beta chain was captured by sequencing in a study of blood T cell repertoires in COVID-19. Study-level information: PBMCs, B-cell-depleted T cells, or T cells provided the cDNA or gDNA that made up the material.

V was trimmed by 7 bases and J by 3 bases, leaving 16 bases between them. Germline V lookup: CDR1 MDHEN, CDR2 SYDVKM. This CDR3 comprises 14 residues. Profiling relied on immunoSEQ multiplex PCR, and the TCRdb table lists in-frame clones only, not all of them. This sample carries about 89,000 clones, 80% to 95% of them seen once, and the ten largest clones take around 2.3%. The sequenced sample consisted of peripheral blood. This receptor was taken from a human donor with active COVID-19. The donor label of this sample is uncertain. The J gene is TRBJ2-7, the V gene TRBV28; D gene unclear. The CDR3 here is CASTPFAEDYEQYF. In DNA form, the CDR3 reads TGTGCCAGCACCCCCTTCGCAGAAGACTACGAGCAGTACTTC.